Listed here are 9 T cell receptor beta chains from one sample, sequenced in a study of blood T cell repertoires in COVID-19. The repertoire was sequenced with immunoSEQ multiplex PCR; TCRdb's copy has only in-frame clones and lacks some. The sample lists around 140,000 clones; roughly 90% were seen once. Source material: peripheral blood. These receptors came from a man between 70 and 80 years old with active COVID-19.

The rearrangement uses TRBV6-5 and TRBJ1-1, with a weak D call TRBD1 (5 bases). This CDR3 spans 14 amino acids. Germline lookup yields CDR1 MNHEY and CDR2 SVGAGI. V lost 5 bases and J 4 bases, leaving 14 bases between the germline ends. The CDR3: CASSKDQGSTEAFF. In DNA, the CDR3 is TGTGCCAGCAGTAAGGACCAGGGTAGCACTGAAGCTTTCTTT.

The chain couples TRBV29-1 to TRBJ1-1, with D tentatively TRBD1 (5 bases). Germline CDR1 is SQVTM and CDR2 is ANQGSEA. The CDR3 consists of 14 residues. The V gene lost 4 bases and the J gene lost 0 bases, with 12 bases spanning the gap. CDR3 loop: CSVGSGPLNTEAFF. The CDR3 bases are TGCAGCGTTGGCTCAGGGCCCTTGAACACTGAAGCTTTCTTT.

J is TRBJ1-4 and V is TRBV2, with 7 bases aligning to TRBD1. The length of the CDR3 is 15 residues. J gave up 1 base and V 3 bases, and 2 bases lay outside the gene matches. From germline, CDR1 is SNHLY and CDR2 FYNNEI. The CDR3 here is CASSDHRGTNEKLFF. The CDR3 DNA reads as TGTGCCAGCAGTGACCACAGGGGAACTAATGAAAAACTGTTTTTT.

The chain recombines TRBV6-1 with TRBJ2-7; no clear D gene. V was cut by 3 bases and J by 7 bases, with 7 bases left in between. The CDR3 covers 11 residues. Germline lookup yields CDR1 MNHNS and CDR2 SASEGT. In nucleotides, the CDR3 is TGTGCCAGCAGTGACCCCGGGGAGCAGTACTTC. Amino acids: CASSDPGEQYF.

About this clone: Other DNA sequences from this sample encode an identical CDR3 as well. V is TRBV7-9 and J is TRBJ2-5, with TRBD1 matching over 9 bases. Germline values: CDR1 SEHNR, CDR2 FQNEAQ (reference sequence). The CDR3 is made up of 14 amino acids. V trimming: 5 bases; J trimming: 5 bases; junction bases outside the gene matches: 6. The CDR3 spells CASSIQGAGETQYF. Here the CDR3 DNA reads TGTGCCAGCAGCATACAGGGGGCCGGGGAGACCCAGTACTTC.

CDR3 nucleotide sequence: TGTGCCAGCAGTCGCCGGGACAGGAGTAATTCACCCCTCCACTTT. Encoded protein: CASSRRDRSNSPLHF. V usage is TRBV6-5 and J usage is TRBJ1-6; TRBD1 matches 8 bases. Unmatched junction bases numbered 6, after V lost 5 bases and J lost 6 bases. Germline V CDR1 and CDR2: MNHEY, SVGAGI. The CDR3 is 15 residues long.

V and J are TRBV6-5 and TRBJ1-1; perhaps TRBD1 as D (5 bases). The CDR3 totals 16 residues. Looked up from germline, CDR1 is MNHEY and CDR2 is SVGAGI. Trimming removed 2 bases at V and 4 bases at J, with 17 bases between. The CDR3 DNA follows: TGTGCCAGCAGTTACCAGGGTCCCCCTGTGAGCACTGAAGCTTTCTTT. As protein: CASSYQGPPVSTEAFF.

V gene TRBV5-1 combines with J gene TRBJ2-5, with 10 bases aligning to TRBD1. Germline assignment: CDR1 SGHRS and CDR2 YFSETQ. Trimming took 4 bases from V and 4 from J; bases not matched to a gene: 4. This CDR3 is built from 14 residues. CDR3 region: CASSRDRGGETQYF. The CDR3 DNA reads as TGCGCCAGCAGCCGGGACAGGGGCGGAGAGACCCAGTACTTC.

The CDR3 DNA reads TGTGCCAGCAGCTTGGGACAAGGGGCTTCAAGCTCTGGAAACACCATATATTTT. Its translation: CASSLGQGASSSGNTIYF. The chain is built from TRBV5-5 and TRBJ1-3; possible D gene TRBD1, 5 bases. The ends were cut back, 0 bases at V and 0 bases at J, with 16 bases in the middle. In germline, CDR1 is SGHKS, CDR2 YYEKEE (reference sequence). The CDR3 is 18 amino acids.